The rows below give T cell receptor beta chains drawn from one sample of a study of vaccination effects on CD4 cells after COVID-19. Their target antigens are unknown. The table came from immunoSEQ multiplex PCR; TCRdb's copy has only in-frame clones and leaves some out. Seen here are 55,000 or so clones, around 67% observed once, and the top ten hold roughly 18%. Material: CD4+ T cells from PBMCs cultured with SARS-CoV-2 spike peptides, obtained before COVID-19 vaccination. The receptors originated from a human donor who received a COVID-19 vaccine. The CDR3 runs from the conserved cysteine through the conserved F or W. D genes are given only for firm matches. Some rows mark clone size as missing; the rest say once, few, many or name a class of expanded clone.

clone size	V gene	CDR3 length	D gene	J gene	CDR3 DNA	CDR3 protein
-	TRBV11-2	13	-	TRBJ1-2	TGTGCCAGCAGCCTCCCCCGGGAGGGGGGCTACACCTTC	CASSLPREGGYTF
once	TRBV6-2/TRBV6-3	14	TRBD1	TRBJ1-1	TGTGCCAGCAGTTCCGGGACAGGGATCTCTGAAGCTTTCTTT	CASSSGTGISEAFF
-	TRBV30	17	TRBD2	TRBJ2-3	TGTGCCTGGAGTGTTTCTCGGACTAGCGGGGGCACAGATACGCAGTATTTT	CAWSVSRTSGGTDTQYF
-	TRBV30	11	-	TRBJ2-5	TGTGCCTGGAGTGTAAGCTTGCTAAGGTACTTC	CAWSVSLLRYF
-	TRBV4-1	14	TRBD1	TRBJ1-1	TGCGCCAGCAGGTGGGACAGTGGGTACACTGAAGCTTTCTTT	CASRWDSGYTEAFF
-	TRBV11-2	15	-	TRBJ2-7	TGTGCCAGCAGCCTCCCGGGTCTAGCGAGCTACGAGCAGTACTTC	CASSLPGLASYEQYF
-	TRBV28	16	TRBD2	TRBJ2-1	TGTGCCAGCAGTTTGGGGGGGACTAGCGGGAGGAATGAGCAGTTCTTC	CASSLGGTSGRNEQFF
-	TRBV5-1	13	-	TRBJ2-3	TGCGCCAGCGGACCCGGAGGCACAGATACGCAGTATTTT	CASGPGGTDTQYF
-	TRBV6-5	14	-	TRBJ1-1	TGTGCCAGCAGTTACGACAGGATGAACACTGAAGCTTTCTTT	CASSYDRMNTEAFF
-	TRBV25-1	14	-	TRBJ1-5	TGTGCCAGCAGTGCGGGGGCTGGCAATCAGCCCCAGCATTTT	CASSAGAGNQPQHF
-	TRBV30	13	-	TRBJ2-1	TGTGCCTGGAGTAGTTGGGGGAGCAATGAGCAGTTCTTC	CAWSSWGSNEQFF
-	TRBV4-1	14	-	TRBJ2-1	TGCGCCAGCAGCCCCCAGAAATGGTACAATGAGCAGTTCTTC	CASSPQKWYNEQFF
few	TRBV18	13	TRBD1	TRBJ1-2	TGTGCCAGCTCACCACGACAGGGGGCTGACTACACCTTC	CASSPRQGADYTF
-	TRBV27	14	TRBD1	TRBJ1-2	TGTGCCAGCGGGCGGACAGGGGTCGGGTATGGCTACACCTTC	CASGRTGVGYGYTF
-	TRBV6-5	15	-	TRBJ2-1	TGTGCCAGCAGTTACGTGGCTAGTGCCGGGAATGAGCAGTTCTTC	CASSYVASAGNEQFF
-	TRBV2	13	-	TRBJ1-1	TGTGCCAGCAGTGAAGAAAGGTCCACTGAAGCTTTCTTT	CASSEERSTEAFF
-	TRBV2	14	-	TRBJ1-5	TGTGCCAGCAGTCAGGAAGGAGGAAATCAGCCCCAGCATTTT	CASSQEGGNQPQHF
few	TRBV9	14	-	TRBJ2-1	TGTGCCAGCAGCGCTGGACAGAGCTACAATGAGCAGTTCTTC	CASSAGQSYNEQFF
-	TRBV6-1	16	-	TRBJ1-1	TGTGCCAGCAGTGAAGCGATAGGGGCGGGGAACACTGAAGCTTTCTTT	CASSEAIGAGNTEAFF
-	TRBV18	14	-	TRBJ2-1	TGTGCCAGCTCACCGGGAGTCCCGTACAATGAGCAGTTCTTC	CASSPGVPYNEQFF
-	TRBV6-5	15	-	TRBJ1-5	TGTGCCAGCAGTTACTCGAGTCGGTCAAATCAGCCCCAGCATTTT	CASSYSSRSNQPQHF
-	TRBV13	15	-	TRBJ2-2	TGTGCCAGCAGCTTAGGTAGTAGGAACACCGGGGAGCTGTTTTTT	CASSLGSRNTGELFF
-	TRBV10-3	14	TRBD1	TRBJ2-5	TGTGCCATCAGTGAGTCGACAGGGAAAGAGACCCAGTACTTC	CAISESTGKETQYF
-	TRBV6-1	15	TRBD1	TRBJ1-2	TGTGCCAGCAGTGAAGCGATCACAGGGGGCTTTGGCTACACCTTC	CASSEAITGGFGYTF
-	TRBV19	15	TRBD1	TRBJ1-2	TGTGCCAGTCAGGGGACAGGGTTAGGGACCTATGGCTACACCTTC	CASQGTGLGTYGYTF
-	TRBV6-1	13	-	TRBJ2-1	TGTGCCAGCAGTGAAAGGCGGGACAGAGAGCAGTTCTTC	CASSERRDREQFF
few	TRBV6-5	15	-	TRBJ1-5	TGTGCCAGCAGGCGTCTTGGCAGTCTGGGTCAGCCCCAGCATTTT	CASRRLGSLGQPQHF
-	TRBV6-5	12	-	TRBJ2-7	TGTGCCAGCAGCTCGCCAGCCTACGAGCAGTACTTC	CASSSPAYEQYF
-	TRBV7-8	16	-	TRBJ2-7	TGTGCCAGCAGCTTAATAGGAGGGAAATGGACTTACGAGCAGTACTTC	CASSLIGGKWTYEQYF
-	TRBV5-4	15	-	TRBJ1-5	TGTGCCAGCAGCTTCGGGGGGCGTAGCAATCAGCCCCAGCATTTT	CASSFGGRSNQPQHF
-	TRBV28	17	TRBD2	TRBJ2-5	TGTGCCAGCAGCGGGACTAGCGGGAGGCACCCCCAAGAGACCCAGTACTTC	CASSGTSGRHPQETQYF
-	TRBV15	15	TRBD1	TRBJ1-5	TGTGCCACCAGCAGAGACCGGACAGGGGGCGCGCCCCAGCATTTT	CATSRDRTGGAPQHF
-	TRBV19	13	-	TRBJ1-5	TGTGCCAGTAGCCAGGACAGAAATCAGCCCCAGCATTTT	CASSQDRNQPQHF
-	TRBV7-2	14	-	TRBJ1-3	TGTGCCAGCAGCCCTCGCGTCTCTGGAAACACCATATATTTT	CASSPRVSGNTIYF
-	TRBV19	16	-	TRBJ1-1	TGTGCCAGCTTACCGGGGGGCGCTGGGGATTACACTGAAGCTTTCTTT	CASLPGGAGDYTEAFF
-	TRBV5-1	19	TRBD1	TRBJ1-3	TGCGCCAGCAGCTTGGGGACAGGGGGATCATTAACCTCTGGAAACACCATATATTTT	CASSLGTGGSLTSGNTIYF
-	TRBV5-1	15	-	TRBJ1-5	TGCGCCAGCAGCTATGCCGGAGGGGGAGGTCAGCCCCAGCATTTT	CASSYAGGGGQPQHF
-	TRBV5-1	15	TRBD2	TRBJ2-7	TGCGCCAGCAGCTTGGGGCTAGCGGTCTCCTACGAGCAGTACTTC	CASSLGLAVSYEQYF
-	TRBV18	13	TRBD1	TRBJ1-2	TGTGCCAGCTCACCCGACAGGGGGTACGGCTACACCTTC	CASSPDRGYGYTF
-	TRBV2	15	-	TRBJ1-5	TGTGCCAGCTCGAATTTGACTATAGCCAATCAGCCCCAGCATTTT	CASSNLTIANQPQHF
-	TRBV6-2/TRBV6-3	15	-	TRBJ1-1	TGTGCCAGCAGTTACGGTGACAGCCTTAACACTGAAGCTTTCTTT	CASSYGDSLNTEAFF
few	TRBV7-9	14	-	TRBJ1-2	TGTGCCAGCAGCTTAATCGGGGCGAGCTATGGCTACACCTTC	CASSLIGASYGYTF
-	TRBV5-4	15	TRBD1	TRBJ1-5	TGTGCCAGCAGCTTGGAGGGACAGAGCAATCAGCCCCAGCATTTT	CASSLEGQSNQPQHF
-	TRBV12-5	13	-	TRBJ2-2	TGTGCTAGTGGTTTGGCCGCGACCGGGGAGCTGTTTTTT	CASGLAATGELFF
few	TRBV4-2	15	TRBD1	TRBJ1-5	TGTGCCAGCAGCCAAAAAGGGACAGGCGATCAGCCCCAGCATTTT	CASSQKGTGDQPQHF
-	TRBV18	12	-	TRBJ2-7	TGTGCCAGCTCACCACTGCTGGACGAGCAGTACTTC	CASSPLLDEQYF
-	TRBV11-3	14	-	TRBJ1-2	TGTGCCAGCAGCTTACGGGGACAAAACTATGGCTACACCTTC	CASSLRGQNYGYTF